This T cell receptor (beta chain) was profiled in a study of human T cells and chemical hapten exposure. As handled by the study authors: A per-sample median of 95,638 TCRs was observed, with a range of 23,224 to 690,600. TCRdb used MiXCR to reprocess the RACE reads, holding one entry per CDR3 protein. Here the V and J calls rest on TCRdb's processing, not on the authors' analysis. The sample includes 240,000 or so distinct CDR3 sequences, 7.5% to 9% of them seen just once. The time point is: pre-sensitization, week 0. The treatment here: therapeutic diphenylcyclopropenone sensitization with weekly scalp DPC. This CDR3 has 15 residues. V was pared by 6 bases and J by 0 bases, with 5 bases of the junction left unmatched. Germline V gene lookup returns CDR1 SNHLY and CDR2 FYNNEI.

Sequencing was performed on whole blood, taken in connection with sensitization to the hapten diphenylcyclopropenone (DPC). This TCR was recovered from a woman aged 40 to 50 with alopecia areata. Some clones in this sample may be carry-over from other donors' samples. The chain combines TRBV2 with TRBJ1-5; 7 bases map to TRBD1. Here the CDR3 reads CASSLQGYSNQPQHF. For the CDR3, the DNA is TGTGCCAGCAGCTTACAGGGGTATAGCAATCAGCCCCAGCATTTT.